This is a list of T cell receptor beta chains from one sample in a study of CD8+ T cells in alopecia areata. The assay was immunoSEQ multiplex PCR, and TCRdb's table has in-frame clones only and misses some. The data hold some 120,000 clones, with about 50% observed a single time. Material: NKG2D-low CD8+ T cells sorted from blood. Receptors originate from a human donor with alopecia areata. Each CDR3 is given with its conserved first and last residue. The order of the fields is J gene, V gene, D gene, clone size, CDR3 protein, CDR3 DNA. D genes are given only for firm matches. Clone size is not always given. Where it is, it says once, few, many or a class for expanded clones.

TRBJ2-1 TRBV28 NA few CASSLFFRDNEQFF TGTGCCAGCAGTTTATTCTTCCGTGACAATGAGCAGTTCTTC
TRBJ2-1 TRBV27 TRBD2 NA CAALAGDGEQFF TGTGCCGCCCTAGCGGGAGATGGTGAGCAGTTCTTC
TRBJ2-1 TRBV29-1 NA NA CSVAFEQFF TGCAGCGTTGCTTTTGAGCAGTTCTTC
TRBJ2-7 TRBV4-1 NA few CASSQAPLSDEQYF TGCGCCAGCAGCCAAGCTCCCCTTTCGGACGAGCAGTACTTC
TRBJ2-1 TRBV7-9 TRBD1 few CASSIGQGEDEQFF TGTGCCAGCAGCATCGGACAGGGCGAGGATGAGCAGTTCTTC
TRBJ1-1 TRBV28 NA few CASSPQVITEAFF TGTGCCAGCAGTCCCCAGGTGATAACTGAAGCTTTCTTT
TRBJ2-7 TRBV29-1 TRBD1 few CSVPGQGNEQYF TGCAGCGTGCCGGGACAGGGGAACGAGCAGTACTTC
TRBJ2-1 TRBV29-1 TRBD1 NA CSVTGTGEQFF TGCAGCGTGACAGGGACGGGTGAGCAGTTCTTC
TRBJ2-1 TRBV27 NA NA CASSFAGTYNEQFF TGTGCCAGCAGTTTTGCGGGGACCTACAATGAGCAGTTCTTC
TRBJ2-1 TRBV4-3 TRBD2 NA CASSQGWSKTSGTYNEQFF TGCGCCAGCAGCCAAGGTTGGTCGAAGACTAGCGGGACCTACAATGAGCAGTTCTTC
TRBJ2-3 TRBV4-1 NA NA CASSQVGSDTQYF TGCGCCAGCAGCCAAGTCGGGTCCGATACGCAGTATTTT
TRBJ1-1 TRBV7-2 NA NA CASSWGDSAAEAFF TGTGCCAGCAGCTGGGGAGACAGTGCCGCTGAAGCTTTCTTT
TRBJ2-3 TRBV29-1 NA few CSVPQLGRGSTDTQYF TGCAGCGTCCCACAACTGGGTAGGGGTAGCACAGATACGCAGTATTTT
TRBJ2-1 TRBV6-5 TRBD1 NA CASSYSGTGLNEQFF TGTGCCAGCAGTTACTCGGGGACAGGGCTCAATGAGCAGTTCTTC
TRBJ2-1 TRBV9 NA few CASSASHEQFF TGTGCCAGCAGCGCATCCCATGAGCAGTTCTTC
TRBJ1-6 TRBV28 NA NA CASSLSAAPLHF TGTGCCAGCAGTTTATCGGCCGCACCCCTCCACTTT
TRBJ1-1 TRBV30 NA NA CAWSVGGNTEAFF TGTGCCTGGAGTGTCGGGGGGAACACTGAAGCTTTCTTT
TRBJ1-2 TRBV25-1 NA NA CASSDRGEGNGYTF TGTGCCAGCAGTGACAGAGGCGAGGGTAATGGCTACACCTTC
TRBJ2-7 TRBV9 NA NA CASTAPAYEQYF TGTGCCAGCACCGCCCCGGCCTACGAGCAGTACTTC
TRBJ2-7 TRBV28 NA few CASRTLGEQYF TGTGCCAGCAGGACCTTGGGCGAGCAGTACTTC
TRBJ2-1 TRBV27 NA once CASGGFDNEQFF TGTGCCAGCGGGGGGTTCGACAATGAGCAGTTCTTC
TRBJ2-5 TRBV30 NA NA CAWSVRGAAWYQETQYF TGTGCCTGGAGTGTACGGGGGGCAGCCTGGTACCAAGAGACCCAGTACTTC
TRBJ2-7 TRBV6-5 NA NA CASSYSGEQYF TGTGCCAGCAGTTACTCGGGCGAGCAGTACTTC
TRBJ2-1 TRBV7-2 NA NA CASDIGYNEQFF TGTGCCAGTGACATAGGGTACAATGAGCAGTTCTTC
TRBJ2-7 TRBV30 NA NA CAWEDGSYEQYF TGTGCCTGGGAGGACGGATCCTACGAGCAGTACTTC
TRBJ2-7 TRBV27 TRBD2 NA CASRDYLSYEQYF TGTGCCAGCCGGGACTATCTCTCCTACGAGCAGTACTTC